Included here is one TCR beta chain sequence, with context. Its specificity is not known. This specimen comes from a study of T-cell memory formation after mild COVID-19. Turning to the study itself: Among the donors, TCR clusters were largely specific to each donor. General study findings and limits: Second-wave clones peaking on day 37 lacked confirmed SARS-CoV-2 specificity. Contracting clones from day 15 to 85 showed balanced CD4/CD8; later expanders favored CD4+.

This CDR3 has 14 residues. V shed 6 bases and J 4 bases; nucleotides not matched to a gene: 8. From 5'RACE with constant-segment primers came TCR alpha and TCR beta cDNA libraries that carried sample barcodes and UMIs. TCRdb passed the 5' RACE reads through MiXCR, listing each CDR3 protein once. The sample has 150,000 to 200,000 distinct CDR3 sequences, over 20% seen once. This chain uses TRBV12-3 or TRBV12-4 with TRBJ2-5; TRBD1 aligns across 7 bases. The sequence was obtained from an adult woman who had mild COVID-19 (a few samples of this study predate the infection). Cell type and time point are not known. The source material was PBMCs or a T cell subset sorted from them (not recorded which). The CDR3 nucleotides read TGTGCCAGCAGCAACCCCGACAGGGTAGAGACCCAGTACTTC. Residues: CASSNPDRVETQYF.